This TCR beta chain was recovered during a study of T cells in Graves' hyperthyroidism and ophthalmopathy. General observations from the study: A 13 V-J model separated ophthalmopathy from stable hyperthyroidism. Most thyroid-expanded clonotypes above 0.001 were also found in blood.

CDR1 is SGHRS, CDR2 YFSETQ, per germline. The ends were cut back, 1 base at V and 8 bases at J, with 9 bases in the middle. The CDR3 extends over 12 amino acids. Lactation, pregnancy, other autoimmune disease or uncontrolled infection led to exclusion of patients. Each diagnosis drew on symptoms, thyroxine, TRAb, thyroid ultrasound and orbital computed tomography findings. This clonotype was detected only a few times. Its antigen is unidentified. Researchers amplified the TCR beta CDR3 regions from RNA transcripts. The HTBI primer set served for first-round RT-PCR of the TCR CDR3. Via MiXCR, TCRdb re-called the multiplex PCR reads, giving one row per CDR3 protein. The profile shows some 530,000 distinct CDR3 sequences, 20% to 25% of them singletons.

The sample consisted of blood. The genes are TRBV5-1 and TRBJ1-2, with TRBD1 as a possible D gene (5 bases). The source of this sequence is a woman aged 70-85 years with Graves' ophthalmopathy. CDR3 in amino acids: CASSLSWDGYTF. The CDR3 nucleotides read TGCGCCAGCAGCTTGAGTTGGGACGGCTACACCTTC.